The clone carrying this T cell receptor beta chain was observed a few times. No antigen is known for it. The TCR beta libraries were generated through quantitative 5'-RACE incorporating molecular barcodes. TCRdb itself ran the 5' RACE reads through MiXCR, one entry per CDR3 protein. The table lists 100,000 or so distinct CDR3 sequences, roughly 9% of them singletons. This sample is drawn from a study of CD8 T cells in ankylosing spondylitis. Study-level findings and limits: Previous work reported some of these motif variants in the synovial fluid and blood of reactive arthritis. Clones that were linked to disease were CD8+ and were relatively rare in peripheral blood. The study identified a TCR beta motif of roughly eight highly homologous variants that appeared characteristic of ankylosing spondylitis blood. Within matched ankylosing spondylitis synovial fluid, disease-linked clones were reportedly significantly enriched.

The CDR3 is 13 residues long. CDR1 and CDR2 (germline): GTSNPN, SVGIG (reference sequence). The ends were cut back, 0 bases at V and 1 base at J, with 6 bases in the middle. This TCR came from a male donor with ankylosing spondylitis. The J gene is TRBJ2-5, the V gene TRBV30; unclear D gene. The sample was blood, either unsorted or a sorted T cell fraction (not recorded which). The CDR3 DNA reads TGTGCCTGGAGTGTTGGCGCCCAAGAGACCCAGTACTTC. This sequence encodes CAWSVGAQETQYF.